This entry is about one TCR beta chain. The source of the sample is a study of blood T cell repertoires in COVID-19. Across the whole study: Researchers got acute and convalescent COVID-19 samples from the United States, Italy and Spain.

TCRdb's copy holds only in-frame clones and misses some; the assay was immunoSEQ multiplex PCR. The sample lists 97,000 or so clones, 70% to 90% occurring once. The CDR3 runs to 13 residues. CDR1 GTSNPN and CDR2 SVGIG come from the germline V gene (reference sequence). V was clipped by 3 bases and J by 8 bases, with 13 bases between them. The chain carries TRBV30 and TRBJ1-4; perhaps TRBD1 as D (5 bases). This receptor was obtained from a man aged 45-65 years with active COVID-19. Source material: peripheral blood. CDR3 amino acids: CAWSQGVNEKLFF. CDR3 bases: TGTGCCTGGAGCCAGGGTGTTAACGAAAAACTGTTTTTT.